A single sample is the source of the 5 T cell receptor beta chains below, sequenced in a study of human T cells and chemical hapten exposure. TCRdb ran MiXCR on the RACE reads and lists one entry per CDR3 protein. The table has some 400,000 distinct CDR3 sequences, less than 6.5% seen once. This sample's time point: pre-sensitization, week 0. The treatment: therapeutic diphenylcyclopropenone sensitization with weekly scalp DPC. This specimen was whole blood, taken in connection with sensitization to the hapten diphenylcyclopropenone (DPC). All receptors derive from a woman between 50 and 59 years old with alopecia areata. Some clones in this sample may be carry-over from other donors' samples.

In regard to this clonotype: A much larger clone differs by one base, so this may be a read error. The V gene is TRBV9, the J gene TRBJ1-5; D is unresolved. This CDR3 has 13 amino acids. Trimming shortened V by 0 bases and J by 9 bases, and 10 bases separated the two germline ends. CDR1 is SGDLS and CDR2 is YYNGEE in the germline V gene. CDR3 residues: CASSVGLQRPQHF. The CDR3 nucleotides are TGTGCCAGCAGCGTAGGACTCCAGCGGCCCCAGCATTTT.

There are many counts of this clonotype. The J gene is TRBJ2-3, the V gene TRBV12-3 or TRBV12-4, with TRBD2 matching 10 bases. The CDR3 has 16 residues. V trimming: 4 bases; J trimming: 2 bases; junction bases outside the gene matches: 6. The CDR3 region has the DNA TGTGCCAGCAGTTCCGGGACTAGCGAATACACAGATACGCAGTATTTT. Its protein product is CASSSGTSEYTDTQYF.

The chain links TRBV4-2 to TRBJ2-5; possibly TRBD2 for D (6 bases). The germline V and J ends were trimmed by 2 bases and 2 bases, with 15 bases remaining between them. Germline V gene lookup returns CDR1 LGHNA and CDR2 YNFKEQ. This CDR3 comprises 16 residues. The DNA of the CDR3 is TGTGCCAGCAGCCAAATTTCGGCGGGGCGACAAGAGACCCAGTACTTC. Its protein is CASSQISAGRQETQYF.

The sample holds many counts of this clonotype. The junction departs from germline at one end; a sequencing error may be responsible. As DNA, the CDR3 is TGTGCCAGCAGTTCATCAGGGAGAATGTCTTTC. This encodes CASSSSGRMSF. The chain uses TRBV12-3 or TRBV12-4 and TRBJ2-7; either TRBD1 or TRBD2 may supply D (5 bases each). This CDR3 has 11 amino acids.

Comments on this clonotype: This could be a read error, since a much larger clone is one nucleotide away. The conserved phenylalanine or tryptophan is not found at the CDR3 terminus, so this likely reflects a read error. The CDR3 sequence: CSVLGAFNTGELFS. The CDR3 DNA reads TGCAGCGTTTTAGGGGCTTTTAACACCGGGGAGCTGTTTTCT. The J gene is TRBJ2-2, the V gene TRBV29-1; possibly TRBD1 for D (5 bases). The ends were cut back, 5 bases at V and 2 bases at J, with 12 bases in the middle. CDR1 is SQVTM and CDR2 is ANQGSEA in the germline V gene. This CDR3 is built from 14 residues.